Listed below are T cell receptor beta chains from one sample, sequenced in a study of identical twins. MiXCR, applied by TCRdb to the 5' RACE reads, yields one record per CDR3 protein. The sample records under 350,000 distinct CDR3 sequences, roughly 10% being singletons. The same sample was also used in a study of yellow fever vaccine responses in identical twins.

Sequencing was carried out using CD8+ T cells sorted from blood. The receptors come from a woman aged 18-35 years in good health. The CDR3 runs from the conserved cysteine through the conserved F or W.

>TRBJ2-3|TRBV6-2/TRBV6-3
CASSPGTGALATDTQYF
>TRBJ1-1|TRBV3-1
CASSQARGTFF
>TRBJ2-1|TRBV29-1
CSVEWRDREQFF
>TRBJ2-2|TRBV29-1
CSVEDDTGELFF
>TRBJ2-1|TRBV5-5
CASSEQDRSTYNEQFF
>TRBJ2-7|TRBV13
CASSFSTSGTYEQYF
>TRBJ2-3|TRBV6-2/TRBV6-3
CASSYFTDTQYF
>TRBJ1-1|TRBV20-1
CSAPSRGTEAFF
>TRBJ2-6|TRBV5-1
CASSPGGQGFSGANVLTF
>TRBJ2-5|TRBV12-3/TRBV12-4
CASTEAGGPRPPYF
>TRBJ2-7|TRBV7-6
CASSTAPQTSYEQYF
>TRBJ1-1|TRBV18
CASSPVTGGANTEAFF
>TRBJ2-5|TRBV27
CASSLYFAKDDETQYF
>TRBJ2-7|TRBV29-1
CSVVLAGAYEQYF
>TRBJ2-7|TRBV20-1
CSANPSGNDEQYF
>TRBJ2-7|TRBV20-1
CSARDLAGAVDEQYF
>TRBJ2-2|TRBV7-9
CASSFPDGELFF
>TRBJ2-3|TRBV7-9
CASTSSTDTQYF
>TRBJ2-7|TRBV23-1
CAGCPGRYEQYF
>TRBJ1-6|TRBV27
CASSLSYRGGAPLHF
>TRBJ1-2|TRBV27
CASSSGGGFYGYTF
>TRBJ2-3|TRBV20-1
CSARDRLADLSPTDTQYF
>TRBJ2-1|TRBV19
CASSIDGEVNNEQFF
>TRBJ2-5|TRBV9
CASSQGGGTETQYF
>TRBJ2-7|TRBV27
CASSSPGPVSYEQYF
>TRBJ1-2|TRBV5-1
CASSSTRQGAYGYTF
>TRBJ2-7|TRBV5-1
CASSVTGTTSEQYF
>TRBJ2-1|TRBV27
CASSLSRLAGGGEQFF
>TRBJ2-5|TRBV11-2
CASSLADFSPYF
>TRBJ1-1|TRBV7-6
CASSSSRSTAEAFF
>TRBJ2-1|TRBV19
CASSMIANEQFF
>TRBJ2-1|TRBV4-2
CASSQETASSYNEQFF
>TRBJ2-2|TRBV27
CASSGPRAGELFF
>TRBJ2-7|TRBV27
CASSLRGRQSSYEQYF
>TRBJ1-3|TRBV29-1
CSVEGGDGNTIYF
>TRBJ1-1|TRBV10-3
CAISLAANTEAFF
>TRBJ1-2|TRBV29-1
CSVITEYYGYTF
>TRBJ2-7|TRBV12-3/TRBV12-4
CASSSMSYEQYF
>TRBJ2-3|TRBV6-2/TRBV6-3
CASSYHRVGGDDTQYF
>TRBJ2-3|TRBV5-6
CASSLVGSSTDTQYF
>TRBJ1-1|TRBV12-3/TRBV12-4
CASRVGTEAFF
>TRBJ2-1|TRBV6-2/TRBV6-3
CASSPLFNEQFF
>TRBJ2-7|TRBV7-8
CASSLASGGWDEQYF
>TRBJ2-7|TRBV15
CATSSRDVGVEQYF
>TRBJ1-1|TRBV3-1
CASSQDGRTDAFF
>TRBJ1-1|TRBV6-1
CASRIQGMNTEAFF
>TRBJ2-7|TRBV19
CASKGQGPHEQYF
>TRBJ2-2|TRBV19
CASSITGYTGELFF
>TRBJ2-7|TRBV7-9
CASSLAFGDLTSYEQYF
>TRBJ2-2|TRBV6-1
CATSPQRGFAGELFF
>TRBJ2-1|TRBV7-8
CASSSWSAGGTNEQFF
>TRBJ2-2|TRBV24-1
CATGLGTGELFF
>TRBJ2-5|TRBV24-1
CATSAREGEETQYF